Below are 15 T cell receptor beta chains sequenced from a single sample in a study of T cell clones after liver transplantation. Libraries were prepared by immunoSEQ multiplex PCR; TCRdb keeps only in-frame clonotypes and omits some of them. Of over 90,000 clones in the sample, under 90% were seen once. The specimen comprised CD4+ T cells from blood, sampled 45 to 50 months after liver transplant. These receptors all stem from a human patient who received a liver transplant. A subset of T cells may come from the graft donor.

Here the CDR3 DNA reads TGCGCCAGCAGGAGCGGGGCTACAGATACGCAGTATTTT. Translation: CASRSGATDTQYF. This chain connects TRBV5-1 to TRBJ2-3; 7 nucleotides line up with TRBD2. The junction had 3 bases not matched to a gene; V was cut back by 5 bases and J by 3 bases. This CDR3 has 13 residues. The germline CDR1 and CDR2 sequences are SGHRS and YFSETQ.

The gene calls are TRBV6-5 and TRBJ1-2, with D possibly matching TRBD1 (5 bases). This CDR3 comprises 11 residues. V lost 8 bases and J lost 6, with 10 bases in between. CDR1 and CDR2 from the germline V gene are MNHEY and SVGAGI. The CDR3 DNA sequence: TGTGCCAGCGGGACCACCCATGGCTACACCTTC. This gives the protein CASGTTHGYTF.

The rearrangement links TRBV5-1 to TRBJ2-2; 7 bases align to TRBD1. Germline-derived CDR1 and CDR2 are SGHRS and YFSETQ. V shed 2 bases, J shed 1 base, and the junction held 5 bases outside the gene matches. This CDR3 spans 16 amino acids. The CDR3 loop is CASSFSRTGNTGELFF. CDR3 DNA sequence: TGCGCCAGCAGCTTCTCGAGGACAGGGAACACCGGGGAGCTGTTTTTT.

This chain joins TRBV19 and TRBJ1-3; no firm D call. Trimming removed 5 bases at V and 0 bases at J, with 11 bases between. The CDR3 runs 15 residues. Per the germline V gene, CDR1 is LNHDA and CDR2 is SQIVND (reference sequence). CDR3 nucleotide sequence: TGTGCCAGTAGTTTCGGACCGAGCTCTGGAAACACCATATATTTT. It is translated as CASSFGPSSGNTIYF.

The sample holds one count of this clone. This chain connects TRBV6-5 to TRBJ1-1; D gene unclear. Germline CDR1 reads MNHEY; CDR2 reads SVGAGI. Trimming shortened V by 5 bases and J by 1 base, and 11 bases separated the two germline ends. This CDR3 spans 14 amino acids. CDR3 loop: CASSPPGGNTEAFF. CDR3 DNA sequence: TGTGCCAGCAGTCCCCCGGGCGGGAACACTGAAGCTTTCTTT.

A few counts support this clone. This sequence joins TRBV6-4 and TRBJ2-7, with D tentatively TRBD2 (5 bases). V was clipped by 2 bases and J by 2 bases, with 13 bases between them. CDR3 length equals 15 residues. Germline loops: CDR1 MRHNA, CDR2 SNTAGT. CDR3 region: CASSDDPQRAYEQYF. The CDR3 DNA sequence: TGTGCCAGCAGTGACGACCCCCAGAGGGCCTACGAGCAGTACTTC.

The rearrangement uses TRBV2 and TRBJ1-1, with D possibly matching TRBD1 (6 bases). Trimming cost V 6 bases and J 4 bases, with 12 bases left between them. The CDR3 loop spans 13 amino acids. Germline assignment: CDR1 SNHLY and CDR2 FYNNEI. The CDR3 DNA reads TGTGCCAGCAGAGGGACATTGACCACTGAAGCTTTCTTT. Translating gives CASRGTLTTEAFF.

The chain employs TRBV4-2 and TRBJ1-1; D perhaps matches TRBD1 (5 bases). The V gene's germline CDR1 is LGHNA and CDR2 YNFKEQ. V lost 4 bases, J lost 1 base, and 13 bases lay in between. The CDR3 contains 15 residues. The CDR3 region is CASSLGGGANTEAFF. CDR3 nucleotides: TGTGCCAGCAGCCTCGGGGGAGGAGCGAACACTGAAGCTTTCTTT.

The rearrangement links TRBV7-6 to TRBJ1-1; D is perhaps TRBD1 (5 bases). This CDR3 contains 14 residues. CDR1 and CDR2 from the germline V gene are SGHVS and FNYEAQ. The V gene lost 5 bases and the J gene lost 0 bases, with 10 bases spanning the gap. The DNA of the CDR3 is TGTGCCAGCAGCCAAGGGGTTATGAACACTGAAGCTTTCTTT. It yields the protein CASSQGVMNTEAFF.

The V and J genes are TRBV6-6 and TRBJ1-3, with 12 bases aligning to TRBD1. This CDR3 contains 15 residues. V shed 10 bases and J 3 bases; nucleotides not matched to a gene: 7. Germline V gene sequence: CDR1 MNHNY, CDR2 SVGAGI (reference sequence). This CDR3 is CATSGTGGDGNTIYF. CDR3 DNA sequence: TGTGCCACGTCCGGGACAGGGGGCGATGGAAACACCATATATTTT.

This clone was recorded once. The chain couples TRBV2 to TRBJ1-1, with a tentative D call TRBD1 (5 bases). Germline V gene data show CDR1 as SNHLY and CDR2 as FYNNEI. There are 12 residues in the CDR3. Trimming pared 1 base from V and 10 bases from J, leaving 10 bases between. Written as DNA, the CDR3 is TGTGCCAGCAGTGAAGAAGACAGTGGAGCTTTCTTT. It specifies CASSEEDSGAFF.

This clone was picked up many times. The chain uses TRBV5-1 and TRBJ2-7, with 8 nucleotides matching TRBD1. V lost 7 bases to trimming and J lost 3 bases; unmatched junction nucleotides: 6. The CDR3 has 13 amino acids. CDR1 is SGHRS, CDR2 YFSETQ, per germline. CDR3 residues: CASSNRGNYEQYF. The CDR3 DNA reads TGCGCCAGCTCGAACAGGGGGAACTACGAGCAGTACTTC.

CDR3 coding DNA: TGTGCCAGCAGCCCGGTGAGGTCCCCTGGAAACACCATATATTTT. Residues: CASSPVRSPGNTIYF. This sequence joins TRBV14 and TRBJ1-3; D is unresolved. Trimming removed 4 bases at V and 2 bases at J, with 12 bases between. Germline V gene data show CDR1 as SGHDN and CDR2 as FVKESK. This CDR3 has 15 amino acids.

The chain has TRBV30 and TRBJ1-1, with 10 positions matching TRBD1. CDR1 and CDR2 from the germline V gene are GTSNPN and SVGIG (reference sequence). This CDR3 spans 15 amino acids. After removal of 2 bases from V and 5 bases from J, the junction contained 8 bases not matched to a gene. For the CDR3, the DNA is TGTGCCTGGAGTAATTACGGGACAGGGGCTACTGAAGCTTTCTTT. Amino acids: CAWSNYGTGATEAFF.

The sample holds many counts of this clone. V gene TRBV7-9 combines with J gene TRBJ1-5; D is ambiguous. The CDR3 totals 14 residues. Germline V gene lookup returns CDR1 SEHNR and CDR2 FQNEAQ (reference sequence). The germline V and J ends were trimmed by 5 bases and 6 bases, with 14 bases remaining between them. The CDR3 DNA follows: TGTGCCAGCAGCCGGGCCGGAGAGAGTCAGCCCCAGCATTTT. It encodes CASSRAGESQPQHF.